One and the same sample provided the 17 T cell receptor beta chains below, sequenced in a study of cytomegalovirus exposure and HLA in healthy donors. The method was immunoSEQ multiplex PCR; TCRdb's version includes in-frame clones alone and lacks a portion of them. Of some 98,000 clones detected, around 88% appear once; the ten largest clones hold roughly 3.9%. The specimen was PBMCs. The receptors originated from a woman in her twenties or thirties in good health and CMV-seronegative.

The J gene is TRBJ2-1, the V gene TRBV5-6, with D possibly matching TRBD1 (5 bases). The ends were cut back, 4 bases at V and 9 bases at J, with 14 bases in the middle. Germline loops: CDR1 SGHDT, CDR2 YYEEEE. The CDR3 is 13 residues long. The CDR3 nucleotides read TGTGCCAGCAGCCCTACCTCAGGGATTGAGCAGTTCTTC. This codes for CASSPTSGIEQFF.

The V and J genes are TRBV7-3 and TRBJ2-3, with TRBD2 matching 15 bases. J lost 6 bases, V lost 1 base, and 5 bases had no gene match. The CDR3 loop spans 17 amino acids. The germline V gene encodes CDR1 SGHTA and CDR2 FQGTGA. The chain's CDR3 is CASSLMGLAGGADTQYF. The DNA of the CDR3 is TGTGCCAGCAGCTTAATGGGACTAGCGGGAGGTGCGGATACGCAGTATTTT.

The chain links TRBV27 to TRBJ2-1, with 8 positions matching TRBD1. This CDR3 is 14 amino acids long. The ends lost 5 bases at V and 2 bases at J; junction bases unmatched: 2. Looked up from germline, CDR1 is MNHEY and CDR2 is SMNVEV (reference sequence). The CDR3 region has the DNA TGTGCCAGCAGTCAACAGGGGGCCTACAATGAGCAGTTCTTC. This translates into CASSQQGAYNEQFF.

This clone appeared a single time. V is TRBV16 and J is TRBJ2-3; TRBD2 agrees at 8 bases. The CDR3 spans 16 residues. From germline, CDR1 is KGHSY and CDR2 FQNENV. V lost 4 bases, J lost 2 bases, and 8 bases stayed unmatched. The CDR3 protein is CASSPRGAGDTDTQYF. CDR3 nucleotides: TGTGCCAGCAGCCCCCGGGGAGCGGGGGACACAGATACGCAGTATTTT.

The chain carries TRBV7-8 and TRBJ2-3; possibly TRBD1 for D (5 bases). CDR1 and CDR2 from the germline V gene are SGHVS and FQNEAQ. Trimming took 5 bases from V and 5 from J, leaving 11 bases between them. The length of the CDR3 is 13 residues. CDR3 DNA: TGTGCCAGCAGCACAGGACATCAAGATACGCAGTATTTT. It yields the protein CASSTGHQDTQYF.

The chain joins TRBV10-2 to TRBJ2-5; possible D gene TRBD2, 5 bases. Germline-derived CDR1 and CDR2 are WSHSY and SAAADI. This CDR3 contains 13 residues. The V end was cut by 8 bases, the J end by 2 bases, with 12 bases between. CDR3 sequence: CASGPREQETQYF. The CDR3 DNA reads TGCGCCAGCGGGCCGAGGGAACAAGAGACCCAGTACTTC.

The V gene is TRBV29-1, the J gene TRBJ2-1; 8 nucleotides match TRBD1. Germline CDR1 reads SQVTM; CDR2 reads ANQGSEA. The V gene end was trimmed by 6 bases and the J gene end by 6 bases; junction bases not matched to a gene: 7. The CDR3 runs to 13 residues. The CDR3 region has the DNA TGCAGCGTCCCTTCTACAGGGGGCAATGAGCAGTTCTTC. This encodes CSVPSTGGNEQFF.

The CDR3 sequence: CASSLASGLGEQFF. The CDR3 region has the DNA TGCGCCAGCAGCTTGGCCTCCGGACTGGGCGAGCAGTTCTTC. V is TRBV5-1 and J is TRBJ2-1; tentative D call: TRBD2 (5 bases). CDR1 and CDR2 from the germline V gene are SGHRS and YFSETQ. Trimming took 0 bases from V and 10 from J, leaving 14 bases between them. The CDR3 runs to 14 residues.

This rearrangement joins TRBV7-6 to TRBJ1-3; 10 positions match TRBD1. The CDR3 extends over 15 amino acids. The V and J ends lost 5 bases and 8 bases, in that order; junction bases with no gene match: 9. From germline, CDR1 is SGHVS and CDR2 FNYEAQ. CDR3 sequence (DNA): TGTGCCAGCAGCCCAGGGACAGGGGAAGGATACACCATATATTTT. It yields the protein CASSPGTGEGYTIYF. Complete variable domain (other parts from reference TRBV7-6 and TRBJ1-3): GAGVSQSPRYKVTKRGQDVALRCDPISGHVSLYWYRQALGQGPEFLTYFNYEAQQDKSGLPNDRFSAERPEGSISTLTIQRTEQRDSAMYRCASSPGTGEGYTIYFGEGSWLTVV.

This rearrangement joins TRBV5-1 to TRBJ2-2, with D possibly being TRBD1 (5 bases). The germline V and J ends were trimmed by 0 bases and 4 bases, with 13 bases remaining between them. The CDR3 covers 16 residues. Germline V CDR1 and CDR2: SGHRS, YFSETQ. The CDR3 reads CASSLVMGRGTGELFF. For the CDR3, the DNA is TGCGCCAGCAGCTTGGTAATGGGGCGCGGCACCGGGGAGCTGTTTTTT.

The chain combines TRBV5-1 with TRBJ1-2; possibly TRBD1 for D (5 bases). This CDR3 has 15 amino acids. Germline V CDR1 and CDR2: SGHRS, YFSETQ. V was clipped by 1 base and J by 4 bases, with 14 bases between them. The CDR3 DNA is TGCGCCAGCAGCTTGTTAGGGGTGGCTTTCTATGGCTACACCTTC. The encoded protein is CASSLLGVAFYGYTF.

V is TRBV5-1 and J is TRBJ2-2; 8 bases match TRBD1. There are 16 residues in the CDR3. V trimming: 9 bases; J trimming: 1 base; junction bases outside the gene matches: 11. CDR1 and CDR2 from the germline V gene are SGHRS and YFSETQ. For the CDR3, the DNA is TGCGCCACCAGGTCGGCTGGACAGGGGAACACCGGGGAGCTGTTTTTT. It encodes CATRSAGQGNTGELFF.

The chain combines TRBV27 with TRBJ2-5; weak D call: TRBD2 (6 bases). The CDR3 has 14 amino acids. Trimming took 2 bases from V and 5 from J, leaving 12 bases between them. From germline, CDR1 is MNHEY and CDR2 SMNVEV (reference sequence). The CDR3 region has the DNA TGTGCCAGCAGTTTACCCGGGAGCAGGGAGACCCAGTACTTC. Residues: CASSLPGSRETQYF.

V is TRBV13 and J is TRBJ2-7; D is perhaps TRBD1 (6 bases). The V and J ends lost 5 bases and 3 bases respectively, with 8 bases between them. Germline CDR1 reads PRHDT; CDR2 reads FYEKMQ (reference sequence). There are 12 residues in the CDR3. The CDR3: CASSPDSYEQYF. The CDR3 DNA is TGTGCCAGCAGCCCGGACAGCTACGAGCAGTACTTC.

The J gene is TRBJ1-4, the V gene TRBV14, with 7 bases that match TRBD1. V shed 0 bases and J 5 bases; nucleotides not matched to a gene: 6. The CDR3 totals 16 residues. Germline CDR1 and CDR2: SGHDN and FVKESK. The CDR3 region has the DNA TGTGCCAGCAGCCAAGAAAAGACAGGGCCGAATGAAAAACTGTTTTTT. This sequence encodes CASSQEKTGPNEKLFF.

The rearrangement uses TRBV5-1 and TRBJ2-2; TRBD2 is a possible D gene (6 bases). The CDR3 is made up of 17 amino acids. Between the trimmed V and J ends, which lost 0 bases and 2 bases, there was a span of 14 bases. Looked up from germline, CDR1 is SGHRS and CDR2 is YFSETQ. The CDR3 region is CASSLAWRAPNTGELFF. The CDR3, as DNA: TGCGCCAGCAGCTTGGCCTGGAGGGCGCCTAACACCGGGGAGCTGTTTTTT. Variable domain in full (rest from reference TRBV5-1 and TRBJ2-2): KAGVTQTPRYLIKTRGQQVTLSCSPISGHRSVSWYQQTPGQGLQFLFEYFSETQRNKGNFPGRFSGRQFSNSRSEMNVSTLELGDSALYLCASSLAWRAPNTGELFFGEGSRLTVL.

This chain connects TRBV14 to TRBJ1-1; TRBD1 agrees at 11 bases. This CDR3 has 17 amino acids. Germline V gene data show CDR1 as SGHDN and CDR2 as FVKESK. V was clipped by 2 bases and J by 2 bases; unmatched bases: 7. The CDR3 sequence: CASSQNPGQGVNTEAFF. CDR3 coding DNA: TGTGCCAGCAGCCAAAACCCGGGACAGGGGGTTAACACTGAAGCTTTCTTT.